This T cell receptor beta chain was sequenced in a study of CD8+ T cells in alopecia areata. Documented treatment: oral pan-JAK inhibitor, 5-10 mg twice daily. Worth noting for this clone: Its specificity is unknown.

As the sequencing template, cDNA was produced by extracting RNA and reverse transcribing it. Clones were sequenced by immunoSEQ multiplex PCR, and TCRdb holds only the in-frame ones, with some missing. The sample has a few hundred thousand clones; approximately 40% are singletons. Whole-study results and caveats: Tofacitinib produced a significant decrease in scalp clonality and in expanded CD8+ clones among the top 100. Lesional scalp displayed greater clonality than normal scalp, most notably in alopecia totalis/universalis.

The length of the CDR3 is 12 residues. Trimming took 6 bases from V and 6 from J, leaving 8 bases between them. CDR1 is MNHEY, CDR2 SVGAGI, per germline. This chain links TRBV6-5 with TRBJ2-2; D remains ambiguous. This receptor was identified in a human donor with alopecia areata. The source was CD4+ T cells sorted from blood, collected at roughly week 36, from a patient treated with tofacitinib. CDR3 DNA: TGTGCCAGCAGATTACGAGCCGGGGAGCTGTTTTTT. This codes for CASRLRAGELFF.